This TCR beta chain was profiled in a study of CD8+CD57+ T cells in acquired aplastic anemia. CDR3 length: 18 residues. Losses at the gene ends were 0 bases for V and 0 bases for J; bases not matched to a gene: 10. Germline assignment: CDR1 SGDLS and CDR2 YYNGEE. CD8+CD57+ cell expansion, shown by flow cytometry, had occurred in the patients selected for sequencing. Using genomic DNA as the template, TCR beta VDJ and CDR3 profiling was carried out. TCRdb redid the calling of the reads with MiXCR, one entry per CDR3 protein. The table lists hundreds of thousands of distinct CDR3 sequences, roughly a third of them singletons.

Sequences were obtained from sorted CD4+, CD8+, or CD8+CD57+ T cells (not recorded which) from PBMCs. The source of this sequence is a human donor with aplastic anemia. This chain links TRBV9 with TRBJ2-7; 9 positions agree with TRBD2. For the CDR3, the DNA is TGTGCCAGCAGCGTAGATGGTAGCGGGAGCGCCGTCTCCTACGAGCAGTACTTC. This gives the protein CASSVDGSGSAVSYEQYF.